This is a list of T cell receptor beta chains from one sample in a study of cytomegalovirus exposure and HLA in healthy donors. Assay: immunoSEQ multiplex PCR; the TCRdb copy retains only in-frame clones and omits some. The table shows 200,000 to 300,000 clones, with about 92% occurring only once. Sequences were obtained from PBMCs. Every receptor here comes from a woman aged 30 to 39 in good health and CMV-seronegative. The CDR3 runs from the conserved cysteine through the conserved F or W. D genes are given only for firm matches. Size is stated for part of the rows, as once, few or many counts, or as a class when the clone is expanded.

NA	TRBV9	TRBJ1-4	NA	CASSVDDGGDEKLFF	TGTGCCAGCAGCGTAGATGACGGTGGGGATGAAAAACTGTTTTTT
few	TRBV28	TRBJ1-1	NA	CASSFGPVTEAFF	TGTGCCAGCAGTTTCGGGCCAGTCACTGAAGCTTTCTTT
once	TRBV27	TRBJ2-7	TRBD2	CASSLSHRTSGIYEQYF	TGTGCCAGCAGTTTATCGCACCGGACTAGCGGGATCTACGAGCAGTACTTC
NA	TRBV9	TRBJ2-2	TRBD2	CASSVGGGRTGELFF	TGTGCCAGCAGCGTAGGCGGCGGGAGGACCGGGGAGCTGTTTTTT
NA	TRBV5-4	TRBJ1-1	NA	CASSLVRTTEAFF	TGTGCCAGCAGCTTGGTCCGGACCACTGAAGCTTTCTTT
NA	TRBV7-2	TRBJ1-1	NA	CASSPRARNTEAFF	TGTGCCAGCAGCCCTAGGGCCCGGAACACTGAAGCTTTCTTT
few	TRBV2	TRBJ2-7	TRBD1	CASSGTGTAQYF	TGTGCCAGCAGTGGGACAGGAACTGCCCAGTACTTC
NA	TRBV4-3	TRBJ2-2	NA	CASSQKVISDTGELFF	TGCGCCAGCAGCCAAAAGGTGATAAGCGACACCGGGGAGCTGTTTTTT
NA	TRBV18	TRBJ1-5	TRBD1	CASSSQGSQPQHF	TGTGCCAGCTCGTCACAGGGGTCCCAGCCCCAGCATTTT
NA	TRBV15	TRBJ2-1	TRBD2	CATSRDVIAGGFF	TGTGCCACCAGCAGAGATGTAATAGCGGGAGGGTTCTTC
NA	TRBV11-3	TRBJ2-7	NA	CASSSTEWREQYF	TGTGCCAGCAGTTCAACTGAGTGGAGAGAGCAGTACTTC
NA	TRBV11-2	TRBJ1-5	NA	CASSLGEGGQPQHF	TGTGCCAGCAGCTTAGGGGAGGGCGGTCAGCCCCAGCATTTT
NA	TRBV30	TRBJ2-1	NA	CAWTVSSYNEQFF	TGTGCCTGGACGGTGAGTTCCTACAATGAGCAGTTCTTC
NA	TRBV19	TRBJ2-7	NA	CASSIGKRDEQYF	TGTGCCAGTAGTATTGGTAAGAGGGACGAGCAGTACTTC
NA	TRBV19	TRBJ1-2	NA	CASSNGGYGYTF	TGTGCCAGTAGTAACGGCGGATATGGCTACACCTTC
NA	TRBV13	TRBJ2-5	TRBD2	CASSLGRGLAMSSLGTQYF	TGTGCCAGCAGCTTAGGCAGAGGACTAGCGATGTCTTCGCTAGGGACCCAGTACTTC
NA	TRBV15	TRBJ2-5	NA	CATSRGKGEQETQYF	TGTGCCACCAGCAGAGGGAAAGGAGAGCAAGAGACCCAGTACTTC
NA	TRBV27	TRBJ2-1	TRBD2	CASSFRTSGWAKEQFF	TGTGCCAGCAGTTTTAGGACTAGCGGGTGGGCTAAGGAGCAGTTCTTC
NA	TRBV10-3	TRBJ2-1	TRBD2	CAITGTSGSSYNEQFF	TGTGCCATCACAGGGACTAGCGGGAGCTCCTACAATGAGCAGTTCTTC
NA	TRBV4-1	TRBJ1-2	TRBD1	CASSQGGTGEPNYGYTF	TGCGCCAGCAGCCAAGGGGGGACAGGTGAACCTAACTATGGCTACACCTTC
NA	TRBV19	TRBJ2-7	NA	CASSIGGGSYEQYF	TGTGCCAGTAGTATAGGTGGCGGCTCCTACGAGCAGTACTTC
NA	TRBV7-9	TRBJ1-2	NA	CASSLLPQEGF	TGTGCCAGCAGCCTACTCCCGCAGGAGGGATTC
NA	TRBV25-1	TRBJ2-7	NA	CASQSRTSYEQYF	TGTGCCAGCCAATCCCGGACATCCTACGAGCAGTACTTC
once	TRBV9	TRBJ1-5	TRBD1	CASSKAGGHQPQHF	TGTGCCAGCAGCAAAGCAGGGGGCCATCAGCCCCAGCATTTT
NA	TRBV15	TRBJ2-7	TRBD1	CATSSWDRGYEQYF	TGTGCCACCAGCAGTTGGGACAGGGGCTACGAGCAGTACTTC
once	TRBV7-2	TRBJ2-3	NA	CASSLAKTSTDTQYF	TGTGCCAGCAGCTTGGCCAAAACTAGCACAGATACGCAGTATTTT
NA	TRBV5-5	TRBJ2-7	TRBD2	CASSPRIAGVPYEQYF	TGTGCCAGCAGCCCCCGAATAGCGGGAGTCCCCTACGAGCAGTACTTC
NA	TRBV15	TRBJ1-1	NA	CATSRGTGADTEAFF	TGTGCCACCAGCAGAGGAACGGGGGCAGACACTGAAGCTTTCTTT
NA	TRBV19	TRBJ1-5	NA	CASSSAGSNQPQHF	TGTGCCAGTAGTTCCGCGGGTAGCAATCAGCCCCAGCATTTT
NA	TRBV21-1	TRBJ1-4	NA	CASSQGTDNEKLFF	TGTGCCAGCAGCCAGGGGACAGATAATGAAAAACTGTTTTTT
NA	TRBV28	TRBJ2-1	TRBD2	CASSVPLAGGYNEQFF	TGTGCCAGCAGTGTCCCACTAGCGGGAGGGTACAATGAGCAGTTCTTC
NA	TRBV6-5	TRBJ2-2	TRBD2	CASSRLAGVTGELFF	TGTGCCAGCAGCCGACTAGCGGGAGTCACCGGGGAGCTGTTTTTT
NA	TRBV28	TRBJ2-7	NA	CASSTTRLTYADEQYF	TGTGCCAGCAGTACCACCCGCCTTACCTATGCGGACGAGCAGTACTTC
NA	TRBV11-3	TRBJ2-2	TRBD1	CASSARTGGTGELFF	TGTGCCAGCAGCGCGAGAACAGGGGGCACCGGGGAGCTGTTTTTT
NA	TRBV9	TRBJ2-2	TRBD2	CASSVGGGRADYTGELFF	TGTGCCAGCAGCGTAGGTGGCGGGAGGGCCGATTACACCGGGGAGCTGTTTTTT
NA	TRBV7-6	TRBJ2-7	NA	CASSLGASYEQYF	TGTGCCAGCAGCTTAGGGGCTAGCTACGAGCAGTACTTC
NA	TRBV6-6	TRBJ2-7	TRBD2	CASRPTGGLEQYF	TGTGCCAGCAGGCCGACGGGGGGTCTAGAGCAGTACTTC
NA	TRBV7-6	TRBJ2-3	NA	CASSLSDTQYF	TGTGCCAGCAGCTTATCGGATACGCAGTATTTT
NA	TRBV19	TRBJ2-7	TRBD2	CASSIELAGDEQYF	TGTGCCAGTAGTATTGAACTAGCGGGAGACGAGCAGTACTTC
NA	TRBV6-5	TRBJ2-1	NA	CASSYSHIGYNEQFF	TGTGCCAGCAGTTACTCCCATATCGGCTACAATGAGCAGTTCTTC
NA	TRBV7-3	TRBJ2-7	TRBD1	CASSLGTVPYEQYF	TGTGCCAGCAGCCTGGGGACAGTACCCTACGAGCAGTACTTC
NA	TRBV5-5	TRBJ2-7	TRBD1	CASSYVSGTGLYEQYF	TGTGCCAGCAGCTACGTCTCCGGGACAGGTCTCTACGAGCAGTACTTC
NA	TRBV7-8	TRBJ2-3	NA	CASSLARLADTQYF	TGTGCCAGCAGCTTAGCGCGGCTAGCGGATACGCAGTATTTT
NA	TRBV20-1	TRBJ2-1	NA	CSAGGVNEQFF	TGCAGTGCTGGTGGTGTGAATGAGCAGTTCTTC
NA	TRBV7-3	TRBJ2-5	NA	CASSLAGINQETQYF	TGTGCCAGCAGCTTAGCAGGCATCAACCAAGAGACCCAGTACTTC
few	TRBV20-1	TRBJ2-5	NA	CSARTQETQYF	TGCAGTGCTAGAACCCAAGAGACCCAGTACTTC
NA	TRBV5-6	TRBJ2-5	NA	CASSLGPDRAVGGQETQYF	TGTGCCAGCAGCTTGGGACCAGACAGGGCTGTCGGGGGGCAAGAGACCCAGTACTTC
once	TRBV9	TRBJ2-3	NA	CASSASPDTQYF	TGTGCCAGCAGCGCGAGCCCAGATACGCAGTATTTT
NA	TRBV28	TRBJ2-5	NA	CASGSRAGETQYF	TGTGCCAGCGGTTCCAGGGCAGGGGAGACCCAGTACTTC
once	TRBV2	TRBJ2-5	TRBD2	CASSEAIGGARETQYF	TGTGCCAGCAGTGAAGCTATCGGGGGGGCCCGAGAGACCCAGTACTTC
NA	TRBV4-3	TRBJ2-7	TRBD2	CASSQGREGSYEQYF	TGCGCCAGCAGCCAAGGGAGGGAGGGTTCCTACGAGCAGTACTTC
NA	TRBV7-9	TRBJ1-3	NA	CASSLGIDRQAGNTIYF	TGTGCCAGCAGCTTAGGCATCGACAGGCAGGCCGGAAACACCATATATTTT
once	TRBV6-9	TRBJ2-7	TRBD2	CASSYLETSGASSYEQYF	TGTGCCAGCAGTTATCTTGAAACTAGCGGGGCGAGCTCCTACGAGCAGTACTTC
NA	TRBV5-1	TRBJ2-3	NA	CASSLGWDTQYF	TGCGCCAGCAGCTTGGGGTGGGATACGCAGTATTTT
NA	TRBV28	TRBJ1-2	NA	CASREGVNYGYTF	TGTGCCAGCAGGGAGGGAGTTAACTATGGCTACACCTTC
NA	TRBV7-8	TRBJ2-7	NA	CASSLQLTGRAGEQYF	TGTGCCAGCAGCTTACAGCTTACAGGCAGGGCTGGCGAGCAGTACTTC
NA	TRBV6-4	TRBJ2-1	NA	CASSASDTNEQFF	TGTGCCAGCAGTGCCTCGGACACCAATGAGCAGTTCTTC